This T cell receptor (beta chain) derives from a study of blood T cells in healthy people across ages. Overall study results and limits: Underestimates were what the diversity estimates from one million T cells were considered to be. The recorded TCR beta diversity per million T cells decreased in a roughly linear manner with age. Naive T cell percentage showed a strong correlation with TCR beta diversity.

Extraction of total RNA produced a minimum of 5.5 micrograms from each sample. A second PCR, run for roughly 7 to 12 cycles, used a sample-barcoded 5' primer plus a J-beta primer mix. TCRdb reprocessed the 5' RACE reads with MiXCR, giving one entry per CDR3 protein. The profile shows approximately 1.5 million distinct CDR3 sequences, under 55% of them singletons. Of note for this clonotype: Antigen: not known.

V gave up 5 bases and J gave up 7 bases; unmatched junction bases: 11. The CDR3 extends over 15 amino acids. CDR1 is SGHAT, CDR2 FQNNGV, per germline. The TCR originated in a woman between 18 and 30 years old in good health. Input material: blood. The genes are TRBV11-2 and TRBJ2-1; 7 bases match TRBD2. In nucleotides, the CDR3 is TGTGCCAGCAGCATCGGGGCGGGAGCCGGAAATGAGCAGTTCTTC. As protein: CASSIGAGAGNEQFF.